This TCR beta chain derives from a study of CD8+ T cells in alopecia areata. Overall study results and limits: Elevated clonality characterized lesional scalp relative to normal scalp, particularly in alopecia totalis/universalis.

With respect to this clone: Its target is not known.

Extracted RNA was reverse transcribed into cDNA, the sequencing template. This table comes from immunoSEQ multiplex PCR, and its TCRdb copy is limited to in-frame clones, with some not included. The sample lists around 100,000 clones, roughly 50% occurring once. Researchers picked out CD4+ and CD8+ T cells from PBMCs by sorting. The V segment lost 3 bases and the J segment 9 bases; nucleotides outside the gene matches: 7. There are 14 residues in the CDR3. Germline-derived CDR1 and CDR2 are MGHDK and SYGVNS. The clonotype originates from a human donor in good health. Sequencing input: CD4+ T cells sorted from blood. J is TRBJ2-1 and V is TRBV25-1, with TRBD1 matching over 8 bases. CDR3 region: CASSDGTGGTEQFF. The CDR3 nucleotides are TGTGCCAGCAGTGACGGGACAGGTGGCACTGAGCAGTTCTTC.